This T cell receptor (beta chain) was documented in a study of T cell clones after liver transplantation. Sequencing was performed with immunoSEQ multiplex PCR; in TCRdb, only in-frame clones are kept and a portion is missing. Here the sample spans approximately 50,000 clones, roughly 71% being singletons. This CDR3 spans 17 amino acids. Germline V gene lookup returns CDR1 LNHDA and CDR2 SQIVND (reference sequence). V was cut by 5 bases and J by 0 bases, with 17 bases left in between. The origin of this receptor is a human patient who received a liver transplant. Some of the T cells might come from the graft donor. This chain connects TRBV19 to TRBJ1-3; perhaps TRBD1 as D (5 bases). The sample consisted of CD4+ T cells from blood, taken 54 months after liver transplant. The CDR3 loop is CASSSWGPGDSGNTIYF. Here the CDR3 DNA reads TGTGCCAGTAGTTCCTGGGGACCGGGAGACTCTGGAAACACCATATATTTT.